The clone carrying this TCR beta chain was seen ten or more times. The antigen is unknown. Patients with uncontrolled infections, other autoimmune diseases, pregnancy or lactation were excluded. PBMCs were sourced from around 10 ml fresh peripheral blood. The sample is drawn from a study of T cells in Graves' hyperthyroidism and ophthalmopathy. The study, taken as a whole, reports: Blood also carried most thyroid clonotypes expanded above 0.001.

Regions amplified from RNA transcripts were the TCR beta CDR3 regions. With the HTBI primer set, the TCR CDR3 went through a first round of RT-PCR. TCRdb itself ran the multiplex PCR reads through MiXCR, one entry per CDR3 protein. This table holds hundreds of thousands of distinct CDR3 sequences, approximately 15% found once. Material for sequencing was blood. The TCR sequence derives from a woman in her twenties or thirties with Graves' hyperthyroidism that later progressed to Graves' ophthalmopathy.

For the CDR3, the DNA is TGCGCCAGCAGGGTTAGCGGGGTCTACGAGCAGTACTTC. Protein: CASRVSGVYEQYF. This chain connects TRBV5-1 to TRBJ2-7; 8 bases fit TRBD2. V lost 5 bases and J lost 3; bases outside the gene matches: 4. This CDR3 region has 13 residues. CDR1 is SGHRS, CDR2 YFSETQ, per germline.